This TCR beta chain was sequenced for a study of OX40 agonist ivuxolimab in advanced cancers. Study at large: With ivuxolimab, an agonistic anti-OX40 (CD134) antibody, patients were treated. There were three patients with partial responses, one having hepatocellular carcinoma and two cutaneous melanoma. Patients in the trial were receiving intravenous ivuxolimab every 2 weeks, at doses of 0.01 to 10 mg/kg.

Sequencing used immunoSEQ multiplex PCR; TCRdb keeps in-frame clones, though not all of them. The table records about 79,000 clones, around 92% of them present only once. CDR1 is SGHVS, CDR2 FQNEAQ, per germline. The CDR3 covers 15 residues. After removal of 3 bases from V and 1 base from J, the junction contained 2 bases not matched to a gene. The input for sequencing was CD4+ or CD8+ T cells sorted from blood, taken in a trial of the OX40 agonist ivuxolimab. This chain links TRBV7-8 with TRBJ2-2, with 7 nucleotides matching TRBD2. This sequence originates from an adult with an advanced solid tumor such as melanoma, head and neck, liver or kidney cancer. The CDR3 DNA reads as TGTGCCAGCAGCTTCCCTAGCGGGAACACCGGGGAGCTGTTTTTT. This encodes CASSFPSGNTGELFF.